The TCR beta chain described here comes from a study of vaccination effects on CD4 cells after COVID-19. For this clone: Its antigen is still unknown.

ViraFEST expansion of antigen-specific CD4+ T cells with viral peptide pools preceded sequencing. Researchers isolated CD4+ T cells once 9 to 11 days of culture had elapsed. Each participant was given two doses of one vaccine (BNT162b2 or mRNA-1273). Profiling relied on immunoSEQ multiplex PCR, and the TCRdb table lists in-frame clones only, not all of them. The sample carries about 46,000 clones, about four fifths recorded once. The sequencing used CD4+ T cells from PBMCs cultured with HCoV-OC43 spike peptides, collected after COVID-19 vaccination. The subset denotes: HCoV-OC43 spike overlapping peptide pool stimulation. This clonotype was obtained from a human donor who received a COVID-19 vaccine.

The CDR3 sequence is CASSAVADTGELFF. As DNA, the CDR3 is TGTGCCAGCAGCGCCGTAGCGGACACCGGGGAGCTGTTTTTT. The chain joins TRBV9 to TRBJ2-2; a possible D gene is TRBD2 (6 bases). CDR1 and CDR2 from the germline V gene are SGDLS and YYNGEE. V was cut by 3 bases and J by 3 bases, with 9 bases left in between. The CDR3 sequence is 14 residues long.